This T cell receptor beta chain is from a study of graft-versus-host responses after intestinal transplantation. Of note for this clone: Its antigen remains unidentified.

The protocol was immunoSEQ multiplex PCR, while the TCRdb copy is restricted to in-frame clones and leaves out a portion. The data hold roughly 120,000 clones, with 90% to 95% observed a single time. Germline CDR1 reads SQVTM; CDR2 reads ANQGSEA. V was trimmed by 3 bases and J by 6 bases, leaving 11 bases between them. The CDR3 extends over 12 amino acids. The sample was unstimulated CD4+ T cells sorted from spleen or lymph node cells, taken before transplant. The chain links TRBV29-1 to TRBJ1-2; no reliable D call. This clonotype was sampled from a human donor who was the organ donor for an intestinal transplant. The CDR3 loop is CSVDLGRDGYTF. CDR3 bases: TGCAGCGTTGATCTAGGCCGGGATGGCTACACCTTC.